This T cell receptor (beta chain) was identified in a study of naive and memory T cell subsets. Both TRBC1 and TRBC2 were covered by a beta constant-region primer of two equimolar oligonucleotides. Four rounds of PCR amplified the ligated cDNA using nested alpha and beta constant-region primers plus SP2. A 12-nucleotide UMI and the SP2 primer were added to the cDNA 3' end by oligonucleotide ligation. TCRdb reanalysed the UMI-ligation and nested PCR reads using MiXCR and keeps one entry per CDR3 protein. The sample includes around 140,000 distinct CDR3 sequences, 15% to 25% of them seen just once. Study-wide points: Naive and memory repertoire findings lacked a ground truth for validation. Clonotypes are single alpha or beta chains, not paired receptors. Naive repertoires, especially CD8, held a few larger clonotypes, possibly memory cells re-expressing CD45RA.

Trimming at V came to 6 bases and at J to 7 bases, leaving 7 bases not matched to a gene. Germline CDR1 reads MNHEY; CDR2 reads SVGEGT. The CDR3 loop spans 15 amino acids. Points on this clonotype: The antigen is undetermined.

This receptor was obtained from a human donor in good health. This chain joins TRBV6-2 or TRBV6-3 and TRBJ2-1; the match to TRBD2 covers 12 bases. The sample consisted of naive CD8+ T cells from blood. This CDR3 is CASSLTSGSDNEQFF. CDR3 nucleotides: TGTGCCAGCAGCCTGACTAGCGGGAGTGATAATGAGCAGTTCTTC.